These 25 T cell receptor beta chains originate from one sample sequenced in a study of T cells in Graves' hyperthyroidism and ophthalmopathy. Amplification yielded TCR beta CDR3 regions, with RNA transcripts as the source. In the first-round RT-PCR of the TCR CDR3, the HTBI primer set was used. MiXCR, applied by TCRdb to the multiplex PCR reads, yields one record per CDR3 protein. This sample yields a few hundred thousand distinct CDR3 sequences, of which more than 45% are seen a single time; roughly 8.2% belongs to the top ten. Material for sequencing was peripheral blood or thyroid tissue (not recorded which). All receptors come from a woman under 30 with Graves' hyperthyroidism.

V and J are TRBV7-9 and TRBJ2-2; D is uncertain. CDR3 length equals 12 residues. CDR1 is SEHNR, CDR2 FQNEAQ, per germline (reference sequence). Trimming pared 4 bases from V and 11 bases from J, leaving 11 bases between. The CDR3 is CASSSHGDELFF. The CDR3 nucleotides are TGTGCCAGCAGCTCCCATGGAGATGAGCTGTTTTTT.

This clonotype has ten or more counts. This rearrangement joins TRBV7-8 to TRBJ1-4, with a weak D call TRBD1 (5 bases). V gave up 5 bases and J gave up 4 bases, with 14 bases separating them. The germline V gene has CDR1 SGHVS and CDR2 FQNEAQ. The CDR3 runs to 15 residues. This CDR3 reads CASSALAGRNEKLFF. DNA of the CDR3: TGTGCCAGCAGCGCCCTCGCGGGGCGTAATGAAAAACTGTTTTTT. Variable domain in full (rest from reference TRBV7-8 and TRBJ1-4): GAGVSQSPRYKVAKRGQDVALRCDPISGHVSLFWYQQALGQGPEFLTYFQNEAQLDKSGLPSDRFFAERPEGSVSTLKIQRTQQEDSAVYLCASSALAGRNEKLFFGSGTQLSVL.

Many counts were recorded for this clonotype. This rearrangement joins TRBV4-3 to TRBJ2-7, with D perhaps TRBD2 (6 bases). Germline-derived CDR1 and CDR2 are LGHNA and YSLEER. Trimming took 1 base from V and 6 from J, leaving 10 bases between them. This CDR3 region has 13 residues. CDR3 region: CASSQVPAGEQYF. CDR3 in DNA: TGCGCCAGCAGCCAAGTCCCAGCGGGCGAGCAGTACTTC.

The V and J genes are TRBV3-1 and TRBJ2-7, with 10 bases aligning to TRBD2. Germline CDR1 reads LGHDT; CDR2 reads YNNKEL (reference sequence). V lost 1 base to trimming and J lost 3 bases; unmatched junction nucleotides: 9. The CDR3 is made up of 17 amino acids. The CDR3: CASSQVLLAGRGYEQYF. For the CDR3, the DNA is TGTGCCAGCAGCCAAGTATTACTAGCGGGAAGGGGCTACGAGCAGTACTTC.

The sample holds one count of this clonotype. This may be a read error, as it is one base from a much larger clone. Here the CDR3 DNA reads TGTGCCAGCAGCTTAGCCCCAAGCGGGAGTGGAGAGACCCAGAACTTC. This translates into CASSLAPSGSGETQNF. The chain has TRBV7-9 and TRBJ2-5; TRBD2 agrees at 8 bases. The CDR3 sequence is 16 residues long. Germline V gene data show CDR1 as SEHNR and CDR2 as FQNEAQ (reference sequence).

This clonotype has at least ten counts. The chain is built from TRBV29-1 and TRBJ1-3; TRBD1 is a possible D gene (5 bases). CDR1 is SQVTM and CDR2 is ANQGSEA in the germline V gene. The CDR3 totals 13 residues. V lost 4 bases to trimming and J lost 0 bases, with 7 bases between them. For the CDR3, the DNA is TGCAGCGTTGTGGGGGTCTCTGGAAACACCATATATTTT. It encodes CSVVGVSGNTIYF.

The sample holds a few counts of this clonotype. The rearrangement links TRBV5-1 to TRBJ2-5; 7 bases map to TRBD1. The CDR3 length is 17 residues. V shed 3 bases and J 4 bases; nucleotides not matched to a gene: 15. CDR1 and CDR2 from the germline V gene are SGHRS and YFSETQ. The CDR3 DNA is TGCGCCAGCAGCTCCTGGACAGGAAGAGGTCGGGGAGAGACCCAGTACTTC. This translates into CASSSWTGRGRGETQYF.

The sample holds many counts of this clonotype. The chain carries TRBV29-1 and TRBJ1-1; tentative D call: TRBD1 (5 bases). The CDR3 is 13 residues long. Trimming stripped 3 bases from V and 1 base from J, with 9 bases between. Per germline, CDR1 SQVTM and CDR2 ANQGSEA. CDR3 sequence (DNA): TGCAGCGTTGAGGGGGGGGGGAACACTGAAGCTTTCTTT. It codes for CSVEGGGNTEAFF.

The rearrangement uses TRBV4-1 and TRBJ2-5, with a tentative D call TRBD1 (6 bases). Germline values: CDR1 MGHRA, CDR2 YSYEKL. The CDR3 has 23 residues. The V end was cut by 0 bases, the J end by 2 bases, with 34 bases between. This chain's CDR3 is CASSQDQVGLPGQPRHNQETQYF. DNA of the CDR3: TGCGCCAGCAGCCAAGATCAAGTTGGTCTTCCCGGACAGCCACGACATAATCAAGAGACCCAGTACTTC.

The chain carries TRBV10-2 and TRBJ2-7; TRBD1 matches 9 bases. V dropped 9 bases and J dropped 5; count of bases not matched to a gene: 8. Germline values: CDR1 WSHSY, CDR2 SAAADI. CDR3 length equals 13 residues. For the CDR3, the DNA is TGCGCCAGTGCCGGGACAGGGTTCCACGAGCAGTACTTC. As protein: CASAGTGFHEQYF.

This clonotype was seen many times. One junction end does not reproduce the germline sequence, and a read error may be involved. This sequence joins TRBV5-4 and TRBJ2-5; D might be TRBD2 (5 bases). The CDR3 runs to 14 residues. Germline CDR1 and CDR2: SGHNT and YYREEE (reference sequence). Here the CDR3 DNA reads TGTGCCGGCAGCTCGGACTTGAGAGGGGAGACCCAGTACTTC. Its translation: CAGSSDLRGETQYF.

The chain carries TRBV5-5 and TRBJ2-7; TRBD2 agrees at 10 bases. The CDR3 is 13 amino acids. J lost 4 bases, V lost 4 bases, and 2 bases had no gene match. Germline-derived CDR1 and CDR2 are SGHKS and YYEKEE (reference sequence). CDR3 bases: TGTGCCAGCAGCAAGACTAGCGGGTACGAGCAGTACTTC. Translated: CASSKTSGYEQYF.

CDR3 DNA: TGTGCTAGTGGTGGACAGGGGAACACCGGGGCCAACGTCCTGACTTTC. As protein: CASGGQGNTGANVLTF. This chain connects TRBV12-5 to TRBJ2-6; 9 bases fit TRBD1. The CDR3 is 16 residues long. Trimming cost V 5 bases and J 4 bases; bases outside gene matches: 6. CDR1 is LGHNT, CDR2 FRNRAP, per germline.

The J gene is TRBJ1-2, the V gene TRBV5-6, with unresolved D. Trimming took off 5 bases at V and 10 bases at J, with 24 bases between the two ends. CDR3 length: 15 amino acids. In germline, CDR1 is SGHDT, CDR2 YYEEEE. CDR3 sequence (DNA): TGTGCCAGCAGAATGGTTCGGGAGGTCACCTCCGCCTACACCTTC. Amino acid sequence: CASRMVREVTSAYTF.

The gene calls are TRBV25-1 and TRBJ1-2, with a weak D call TRBD1 (6 bases). Germline lookup yields CDR1 MGHDK and CDR2 SYGVNS. The CDR3 contains 14 residues. Trimming left V 3 bases short and J 0 bases short, with 8 bases between. In DNA, the CDR3 is TGTGCCAGCAGTGATCACAGGGCTAACTATGGCTACACCTTC. This sequence encodes CASSDHRANYGYTF.

The chain links TRBV12-3 or TRBV12-4 to TRBJ2-5; TRBD1 matches 9 bases. Trimming removed 5 bases from V and 0 bases from J; junction bases left unmatched: 4. The CDR3 is made up of 15 amino acids. The CDR3 region is CASSTDRGNQETQYF. The CDR3 DNA follows: TGTGCCAGCAGTACGGACAGGGGAAACCAAGAGACCCAGTACTTC.

The CDR3 nucleotides read TGTGCCAGCAGCTTAGGACAGGGACCGAAAGAGACCCAGTACTTC. Protein product: CASSLGQGPKETQYF. This rearrangement joins TRBV7-8 to TRBJ2-5; 7 bases match TRBD1. This CDR3 region has 15 residues. From germline, CDR1 is SGHVS and CDR2 FQNEAQ. Germline trimming cut 1 base from V and 3 bases from J; bases unmatched to any gene: 5.

The chain has TRBV2 and TRBJ1-2, with 7 bases that match TRBD1. In germline, CDR1 is SNHLY, CDR2 FYNNEI. The junction had 14 bases not matched to a gene; V was cut back by 8 bases and J by 2 bases. This CDR3 is built from 16 residues. CDR3 DNA: TGTGCCAGCCGGATTCGGGACAGCCCAACAAACTATGGCTACACCTTC. This encodes CASRIRDSPTNYGYTF.

About this clonotype itself: This may stem from a read error, because a much larger clone lies one nucleotide away. V usage is TRBV12-3 or TRBV12-4 and J usage is TRBJ2-7; 11 bases fit TRBD2. Near its end, the DNA agrees better with TRBJ2-1, so the J call may be wrong. This CDR3 contains 13 residues. The CDR3 loop is CASRLAGAYEQFF. The CDR3 coding sequence is TGTGCCAGCAGACTAGCGGGGGCCTACGAGCAGTTCTTC.

V and J are TRBV10-3 and TRBJ1-1; a possible D gene is TRBD1 (5 bases). Trimming pared 4 bases from V and 4 bases from J, leaving 10 bases between. The CDR3 consists of 13 residues. Per germline, CDR1 ENHRY and CDR2 SYGVKD. CDR3 residues: CAISVSGGTEAFF. The CDR3 nucleotides read TGTGCCATCAGTGTTAGCGGGGGCACTGAAGCTTTCTTT.

This clonotype was counted ten times or more. The gene calls are TRBV9 and TRBJ2-7; TRBD1 matches at 7 bases. V shed 3 bases and J 2 bases; nucleotides not matched to a gene: 5. The CDR3 is 14 residues long. Germline CDR1 reads SGDLS; CDR2 reads YYNGEE. The CDR3 DNA is TGTGCCAGCAGCGCCAGACAGGGCCCCTACGAGCAGTACTTC. Translating gives CASSARQGPYEQYF.

The V and J genes are TRBV6-1 and TRBJ2-1, with D possibly being TRBD2 (5 bases). CDR1 MNHNS and CDR2 SASEGT come from the germline V gene. CDR3 length: 13 amino acids. Trimming took 8 bases from V and 2 from J, leaving 10 bases between them. The CDR3 loop is CASSPRAYNEQFF. Written as DNA, the CDR3 is TGTGCCAGCTCCCCGAGGGCCTACAATGAGCAGTTCTTC.

The chain is built from TRBV20-1 and TRBJ1-5, with D hard to call. The ends were cut back, 6 bases at V and 11 bases at J, with 20 bases in the middle. Germline V lookup: CDR1 DFQATT, CDR2 SNEGSKA (reference sequence). CDR3 length: 13 residues. CDR3 in amino acids: CSARRAPEETQHF. The CDR3, as DNA: TGCAGTGCGAGGCGGGCTCCAGAAGAGACCCAGCATTTT.

The V call is TRBV3-1, the J call TRBJ1-4, with 7 positions matching TRBD1. Germline CDR1 and CDR2: LGHDT and YNNKEL (reference sequence). With 4 bases clipped from V and 6 bases from J, the junction kept 14 bases outside the gene matches. This CDR3 contains 17 residues. This CDR3 is CASSPQYDTRGDEKLFF. CDR3 nucleotide sequence: TGTGCCAGCAGCCCGCAGTACGACACCAGGGGGGATGAAAAACTGTTTTTT.

V gene TRBV2 combines with J gene TRBJ1-2; no firm D call. This CDR3 region has 10 residues. Trimming shortened V by 10 bases and J by 8 bases, and 11 bases separated the two germline ends. CDR1 is SNHLY, CDR2 FYNNEI, per germline. DNA for the CDR3: TGTGCCACAATAGCGGGAGGCTACACCTTC. It is translated as CATIAGGYTF.